This TCR beta chain was observed in a study of T-cell memory formation after mild COVID-19. The TCR alpha and TCR beta cDNA libraries, bearing sample barcodes and UMIs, were generated by 5'RACE using constant-segment primers. TCRdb re-called the 5' RACE reads through MiXCR, storing one row per CDR3 protein. The data contain 100,000 to 140,000 distinct CDR3 sequences, roughly an eighth of them seen just once; the ten biggest clones take up 30% to 45%. The CDR3 spans 14 residues. Trimming took off 3 bases at V and 1 base at J, with 9 bases between the two ends. The V gene's germline CDR1 is MNHEY and CDR2 SMNVEV (reference sequence).

The gene calls are TRBV27 and TRBJ1-1, with D perhaps TRBD1 (6 bases). The sequence was collected from a man between 18 and 35 years old who had mild COVID-19 (a few samples of this study predate the infection). Cell type and time point are not known. The sequenced sample consisted of PBMCs or a T cell subset sorted from them (not recorded which). The CDR3 region is CASSFGGANTEAFF. Here the CDR3 DNA reads TGTGCCAGCAGTTTCGGGGGGGCGAACACTGAAGCTTTCTTT.